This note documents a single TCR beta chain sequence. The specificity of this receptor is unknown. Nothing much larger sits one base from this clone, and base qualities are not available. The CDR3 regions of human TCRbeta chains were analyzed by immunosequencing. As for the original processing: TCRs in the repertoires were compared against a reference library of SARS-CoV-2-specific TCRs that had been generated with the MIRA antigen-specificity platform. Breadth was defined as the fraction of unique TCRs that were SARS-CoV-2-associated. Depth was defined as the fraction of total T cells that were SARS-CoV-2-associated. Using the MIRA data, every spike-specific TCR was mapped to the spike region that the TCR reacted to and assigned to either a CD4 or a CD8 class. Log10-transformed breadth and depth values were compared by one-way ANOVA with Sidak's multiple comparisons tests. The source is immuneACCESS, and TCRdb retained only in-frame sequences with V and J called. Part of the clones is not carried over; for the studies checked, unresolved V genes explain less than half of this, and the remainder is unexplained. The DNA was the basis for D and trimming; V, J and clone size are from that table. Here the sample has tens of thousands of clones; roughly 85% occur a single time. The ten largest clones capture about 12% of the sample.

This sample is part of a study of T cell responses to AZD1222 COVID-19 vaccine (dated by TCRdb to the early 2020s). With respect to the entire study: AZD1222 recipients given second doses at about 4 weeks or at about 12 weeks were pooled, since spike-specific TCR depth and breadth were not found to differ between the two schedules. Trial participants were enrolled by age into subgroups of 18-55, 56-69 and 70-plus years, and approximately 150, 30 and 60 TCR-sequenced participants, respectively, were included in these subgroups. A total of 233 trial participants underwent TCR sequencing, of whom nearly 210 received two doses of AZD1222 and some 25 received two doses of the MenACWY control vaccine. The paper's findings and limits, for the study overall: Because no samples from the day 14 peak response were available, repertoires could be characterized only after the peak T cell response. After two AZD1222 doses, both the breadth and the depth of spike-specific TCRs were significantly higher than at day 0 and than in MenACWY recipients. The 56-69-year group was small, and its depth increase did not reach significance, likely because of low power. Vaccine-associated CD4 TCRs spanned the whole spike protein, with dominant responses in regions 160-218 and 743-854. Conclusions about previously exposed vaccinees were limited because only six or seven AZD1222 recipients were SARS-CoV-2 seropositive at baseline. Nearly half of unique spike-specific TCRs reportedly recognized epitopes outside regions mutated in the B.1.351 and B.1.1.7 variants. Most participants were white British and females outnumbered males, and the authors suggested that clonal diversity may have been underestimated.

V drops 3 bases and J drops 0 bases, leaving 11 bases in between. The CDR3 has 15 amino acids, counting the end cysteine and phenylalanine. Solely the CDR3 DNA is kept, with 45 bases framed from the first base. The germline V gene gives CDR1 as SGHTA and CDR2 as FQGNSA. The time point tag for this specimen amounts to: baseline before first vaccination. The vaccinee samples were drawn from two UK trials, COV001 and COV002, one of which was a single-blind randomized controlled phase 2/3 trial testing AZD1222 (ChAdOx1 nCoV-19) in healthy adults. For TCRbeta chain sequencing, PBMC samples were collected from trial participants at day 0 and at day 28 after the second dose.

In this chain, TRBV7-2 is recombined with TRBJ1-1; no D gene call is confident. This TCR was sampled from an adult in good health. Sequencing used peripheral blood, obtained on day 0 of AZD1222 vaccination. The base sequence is TGTGCCAGCAGCTTCTCGGTCCTATTGAACACTGAAGCTTTCTTT. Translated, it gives CASSFSVLLNTEAFF.